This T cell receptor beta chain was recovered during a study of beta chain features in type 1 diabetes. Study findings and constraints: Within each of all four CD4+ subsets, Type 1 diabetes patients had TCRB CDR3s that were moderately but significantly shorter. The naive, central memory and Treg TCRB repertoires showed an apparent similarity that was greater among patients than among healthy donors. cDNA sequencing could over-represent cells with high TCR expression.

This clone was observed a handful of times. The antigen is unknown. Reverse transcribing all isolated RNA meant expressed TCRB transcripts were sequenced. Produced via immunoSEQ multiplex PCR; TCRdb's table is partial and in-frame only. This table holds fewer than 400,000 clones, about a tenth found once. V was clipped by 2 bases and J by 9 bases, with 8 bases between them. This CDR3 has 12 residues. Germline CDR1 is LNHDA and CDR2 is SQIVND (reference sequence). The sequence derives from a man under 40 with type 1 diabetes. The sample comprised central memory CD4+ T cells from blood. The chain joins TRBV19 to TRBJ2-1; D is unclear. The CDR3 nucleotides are TGTGCCAGTAGTATATTCCGCGGTGAGCAGTTCTTC. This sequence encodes CASSIFRGEQFF.